A selection of T cell receptor beta chains follows, all from one sample in a study of blood T cell repertoires in COVID-19. Generated by immunoSEQ multiplex PCR, the TCRdb table keeps only in-frame clones and is missing some. This table holds about 80,000 clones, around 88% found once. Sequencing used peripheral blood. The receptor set was obtained from a woman at least 80 years old with acute or convalescent COVID-19. Each CDR3 is given with its conserved first and last residue. D genes are given only for firm matches. Part of the rows lack a size; the others show once, few, many or a class for expanded clones.

V gene,clone size,J gene,D gene,CDR3 protein,CDR3 DNA
TRBV6-5,few,TRBJ2-2,-,CASRPGTIYTGELFF,TGTGCCAGCAGACCAGGGACAATCTACACCGGGGAGCTGTTTTTT
TRBV5-5,-,TRBJ2-1,TRBD2,CASSLAVLAGGNEQFF,TGTGCCAGCAGCTTGGCGGTCCTAGCGGGAGGGAATGAGCAGTTCTTC
TRBV6-5,-,TRBJ2-2,-,CASSYDRFAGELFF,TGTGCCAGCAGTTACGACAGGTTCGCCGGGGAGCTGTTTTTT
TRBV6-5,once,TRBJ2-1,TRBD1,CASRKNRGINEQFF,TGTGCCAGCAGGAAAAACAGGGGGATTAATGAGCAGTTCTTC
TRBV19,-,TRBJ2-1,-,CASSMRYNEQFF,TGTGCCAGTAGTATGAGGTACAATGAGCAGTTCTTC
TRBV5-8,few,TRBJ2-3,TRBD1,CASSRRQGATDTQYF,TGTGCCAGCAGCCGGAGACAGGGGGCAACAGATACGCAGTATTTT
TRBV7-3,-,TRBJ1-1,TRBD1,CASSPRQGTGTEAFF,TGTGCCAGCAGCCCACGACAGGGAACCGGGACTGAAGCTTTCTTT
TRBV5-1,-,TRBJ2-2,-,CASSLLRGGTGELFF,TGCGCCAGCAGCTTGTTACGGGGAGGCACCGGGGAGCTGTTTTTT
TRBV5-1,-,TRBJ2-3,-,CASSLRVGTDTQYF,TGCGCCAGCAGCCTCCGGGTCGGCACAGATACGCAGTATTTT
TRBV2,-,TRBJ2-7,-,CASMAEPYEQYF,TGTGCCAGCATGGCGGAACCCTACGAGCAGTACTTC
TRBV7-8,once,TRBJ1-5,-,CASSLSPDQPQHF,TGTGCCAGCAGCTTAAGCCCGGATCAGCCCCAGCATTTT
TRBV3-1/TRBV3-2,-,TRBJ1-5,TRBD1,CASSHMGQGVVRNQPQHF,TGTGCCAGCAGCCATATGGGACAGGGGGTAGTTCGGAATCAGCCCCAGCATTTT
TRBV14,-,TRBJ2-7,TRBD1,CASSPRQGVPYEQYF,TGTGCCAGCAGCCCCCGGCAGGGGGTCCCCTACGAGCAGTACTTC
TRBV29-1,-,TRBJ2-1,-,CTGSDYNEQFF,TGCACCGGGTCGGACTACAATGAGCAGTTCTTC
TRBV5-1,-,TRBJ2-7,-,CASSLATGSAYEQYF,TGCGCCAGCAGCTTGGCCACAGGTTCCGCCTACGAGCAGTACTTC
TRBV6-5,-,TRBJ2-1,TRBD2,CASSYSASGGGNEQFF,TGTGCCAGCAGTTACTCGGCTAGCGGGGGAGGGAATGAGCAGTTCTTC
TRBV7-2,-,TRBJ2-7,TRBD1,CASSSLPGQGSYEQYF,TGTGCCAGCAGCTCCTTACCGGGACAGGGAAGCTACGAGCAGTACTTC
TRBV7-8,-,TRBJ2-1,TRBD2,CASSPGLASGPGMGEQFF,TGTGCCAGCAGCCCAGGTCTGGCTAGCGGGCCCGGGATGGGGGAGCAGTTCTTC
TRBV7-2,few,TRBJ2-7,TRBD2,CASSLEVAGPYEQYF,TGTGCCAGCAGCTTAGAGGTAGCGGGCCCCTACGAGCAGTACTTC
TRBV5-1,-,TRBJ1-1,-,CASSPGERVGEAFF,TGCGCCAGCAGCCCAGGGGAAAGGGTTGGTGAAGCTTTCTTT
TRBV3-1/TRBV3-2,-,TRBJ1-5,-,CASSLLGGPQHF,TGTGCCAGCAGTCTTTTGGGGGGACCCCAGCATTTT
TRBV6-5,-,TRBJ2-1,-,CASSLADSYNEQFF,TGTGCCAGCAGTTTAGCGGACTCCTACAATGAGCAGTTCTTC
TRBV24-1,-,TRBJ2-3,TRBD2,CATSDPGGGNLTDTQYF,TGTGCCACCAGTGACCCCGGGGGGGGAAACCTCACAGATACGCAGTATTTT
TRBV6-2/TRBV6-3,-,TRBJ2-7,-,CASSQRTGTTSYEQYF,TGTGCCAGCAGTCAGCGGACCGGGACAACCTCCTACGAGCAGTACTTC